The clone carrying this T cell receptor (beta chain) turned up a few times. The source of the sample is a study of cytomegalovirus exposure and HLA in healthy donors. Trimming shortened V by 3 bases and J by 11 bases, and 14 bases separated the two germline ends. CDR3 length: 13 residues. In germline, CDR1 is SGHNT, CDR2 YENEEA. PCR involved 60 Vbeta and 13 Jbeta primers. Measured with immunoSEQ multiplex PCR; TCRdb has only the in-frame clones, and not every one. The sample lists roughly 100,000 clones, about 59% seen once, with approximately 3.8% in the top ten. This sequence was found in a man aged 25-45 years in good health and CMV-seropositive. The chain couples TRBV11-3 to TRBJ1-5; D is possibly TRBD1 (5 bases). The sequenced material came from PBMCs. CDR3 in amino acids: CASSFGGGEAQHF. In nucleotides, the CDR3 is TGTGCCAGCAGCTTTGGCGGGGGAGAAGCCCAGCATTTT. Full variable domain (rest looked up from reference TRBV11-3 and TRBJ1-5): EAGVVQSPRYKIIEKKQPVAFWCNPISGHNTLYWYLQNLGQGPELLIRYENEEAVDDSQLPKDRFSAERLKGVDSTLKIQPAELGDSAVYLCASSFGGGEAQHFGDGTRLSIL.